A single sample gave rise to the 2 T cell receptor beta chains below, sequenced in a study of early T cells in non-severe SARS-CoV-2 infection. TCRdb reanalysed the 5' RACE reads using MiXCR and keeps one entry per CDR3 protein. This repertoire shows some 61,000 distinct CDR3 sequences, 8.5% to 10% found once; its top ten account for almost 4%. Sequencing was performed on whole blood, taken at baseline. The receptors derive from an adult who was a healthcare worker with PCR-confirmed SARS-CoV-2 infection or an uninfected control (not recorded which).

This clonotype was picked up many times. The rearrangement links TRBV5-1 to TRBJ2-3; D call uncertain. CDR1 is SGHRS, CDR2 YFSETQ, per germline. V was pared by 0 bases and J by 0 bases, with 8 bases between. The CDR3 loop spans 15 amino acids. The CDR3 reads CASSLAGSSTDTQYF. In DNA, the CDR3 is TGCGCCAGCAGCTTGGCCGGATCTAGCACAGATACGCAGTATTTT.

The chain links TRBV6-7 to TRBJ2-2, with TRBD1 matching over 9 bases. TRBV6-7 is noted as an ORF with a role that remains uncertain. Unmatched junction bases numbered 8, after V lost 6 bases and J lost 6 bases. CDR3 length: 15 residues. CDR3 DNA: TGTGCCAGCAGCGACTGGACAGGGGAGTCCGGGGAGCTGTTTTTT. Its protein product is CASSDWTGESGELFF.